These T cell receptor beta chains were read from a single sample in a study of T cells after yellow fever vaccination. TCRdb independently ran MiXCR on the 5' RACE reads; one entry per CDR3 protein. The profile shows approximately 340,000 distinct CDR3 sequences, 8.7% of them singletons. The sequenced sample was PBMCs, obtained on the day of the first yellow fever vaccination. These receptors were taken from a man younger than 30 who received the YFV17D yellow fever vaccine. The CDR3 runs from the conserved cysteine through the conserved F or W. The D gene is left open where the match is weak. Size tells how often a clone was seen (once, few, many) or the class of an expanded clone, and some rows leave it out.

abundance	v_gene	j_gene	d_gene	CDR3nt	CDR3aa
-	TRBV3-1	TRBJ2-5	TRBD2	TGTGCCTGCAGCCGAGAGACTAGCGGGGACCAAGAGACCCAGTACTTC	CACSRETSGDQETQYF
few	TRBV29-1	TRBJ1-1	-	TGCAGCGTTGGTAAGGGAGAAAACACTGAAGCTTTCTTT	CSVGKGENTEAFF
-	TRBV10-3	TRBJ1-2	-	TGTGCCATCAGTGACGGGATCGGCGGCTACACCTTC	CAISDGIGGYTF
-	TRBV6-6	TRBJ1-2	TRBD1	TGTGCCAGCAGAAAGGGACAGGGATCTGGCTACACCTTC	CASRKGQGSGYTF
-	TRBV25-1	TRBJ2-3	-	TGTGCCAGCAGTGAACCCCTCGGGCAGGGCACAGATACGCAGTATTTT	CASSEPLGQGTDTQYF
-	TRBV6-1	TRBJ2-6	-	TGTGCCAGCAAGAAAGGGGGCTCTGGGGCCAACGTCCTGACTTTC	CASKKGGSGANVLTF
few	TRBV4-2	TRBJ2-4	-	TGTGCCAGCAGCCCCAATGCGGGGGCACAGGGAAACATTCAGTACTTC	CASSPNAGAQGNIQYF
many	TRBV18	TRBJ2-1	-	TGTGCCAGCTCACCACTTTACCGGGACATCTGGTTCTACAATGAGCAGTTCTTC	CASSPLYRDIWFYNEQFF
-	TRBV20-1	TRBJ1-2	TRBD1	TGCAGTGCTAGGAGAGGGACAGGGGATCGAGGCTACACCTTC	CSARRGTGDRGYTF
few	TRBV5-1	TRBJ2-5	TRBD1	TGCGCCAGCAGCCGAAGTCCGGGGTCGTGGGACAGGGAAGTTGGCGAGACCCAGTACTTC	CASSRSPGSWDREVGETQYF
few	TRBV6-5	TRBJ2-3	TRBD1	TGTGCCAGCAGTTACCCACAGGGGGATACGCAGTATTTT	CASSYPQGDTQYF
-	TRBV7-3	TRBJ2-2	-	TGTGCCAGCAGTCCTTCCCCCCGAGGCAGGCCGTCGGCCGGGGAGCTGTTTTTT	CASSPSPRGRPSAGELFF
few	TRBV14	TRBJ2-5	TRBD1	TGTGCCAGCAGCATCGCAGGGGGAGAGACCCAGTACTTC	CASSIAGGETQYF
-	TRBV6-6	TRBJ1-6	-	TGTGCCAGCAGTTACGAAGCCGGCTCACCCCTCCACTTT	CASSYEAGSPLHF
few	TRBV5-1	TRBJ2-1	-	TGCGCCAGCAGCGTAACAGGTAGGGGTGTCGGGTCCTACAATGAGCAGTTCTTC	CASSVTGRGVGSYNEQFF
many	TRBV4-2	TRBJ2-2	-	TGTGCCAGCAGCCAAGGCTCCTGGGAGCTGTTTTTT	CASSQGSWELFF
-	TRBV20-1	TRBJ1-1	-	TGCAGTGCTCCAAGGGCGGAACACATGAACACTGAAGCTTTCTTT	CSAPRAEHMNTEAFF
many	TRBV3-1	TRBJ2-2	TRBD2	TGTGCCAGCAGCCAAACTAGCGGGGGGGGTTTCGCCGGGGAGCTGTTTTTT	CASSQTSGGGFAGELFF
few	TRBV30	TRBJ2-3	-	TGTGCCTGGAGTGTATCCCACGGCAGGGTCAGCACAGATACGCAGTATTTT	CAWSVSHGRVSTDTQYF
-	TRBV27	TRBJ2-3	-	TGTGCCAGCAGTGTCATCGGGACCCCAGATACGCAGTATTTT	CASSVIGTPDTQYF
-	TRBV7-6	TRBJ2-1	TRBD2	TGTGCCAGCAGCCTGCTACTAGCGGGGGCGTACAATGAGCAGTTCTTC	CASSLLLAGAYNEQFF
-	TRBV4-1	TRBJ2-3	-	TGCGCCAGCAGCCAAGATGTCTATTACCCGGGGCGCGGCACAGATACGCAGTATTTT	CASSQDVYYPGRGTDTQYF
many	TRBV6-2/TRBV6-3	TRBJ2-2	TRBD1	TGTGCCAGCAGTTATGGGACAGGGCGAGCGACAGGGGAGCTGTTTTTT	CASSYGTGRATGELFF
many	TRBV2	TRBJ1-5	-	TGTGCCAGCAGTGAAGCTGGCAGGGACCAGCCCCAGCATTTT	CASSEAGRDQPQHF
-	TRBV28	TRBJ2-3	TRBD1	TGTGCCAGCAGTTTATGGGGACAGGGAAGTCCAGATACGCAGTATTTT	CASSLWGQGSPDTQYF
many	TRBV7-2	TRBJ2-5	TRBD1	TGTGCCAGCAGTCGAGGACAGGGAGAGACCCAGTACTTC	CASSRGQGETQYF
many	TRBV5-6	TRBJ1-2	-	TGTGCCAGCAGCTTTAGGGGGGCGAGCTATGGCTACACCTTC	CASSFRGASYGYTF
-	TRBV2	TRBJ1-2	-	TGTGCCAGCAGTGGAGGGGGAAAAGGGAGCTACACCTTC	CASSGGGKGSYTF
many	TRBV5-1	TRBJ1-2	-	TGCGCCAGCAGCTTGCAATCAGGGGAAAATGGCTACACCTTC	CASSLQSGENGYTF
-	TRBV5-6	TRBJ2-1	-	TGTGCCAGCAGCCCCAGGGGTGATGAGCAGTTCTTC	CASSPRGDEQFF
few	TRBV20-1	TRBJ1-3	-	TGCAGTGCTCATTTACCTGGAAACACCATATATTTT	CSAHLPGNTIYF
many	TRBV29-1	TRBJ2-5	TRBD1	TGCAGCGCAGCAAGGGGGCCGGGTGAAGAGACCCAGTACTTC	CSAARGPGEETQYF
-	TRBV10-3	TRBJ2-3	-	TGTGCCACCCGGGGGGCCTCTAGCACAGATACGCAGTATTTT	CATRGASSTDTQYF
many	TRBV6-1	TRBJ1-1	-	TGTGCCAGCGGATTCGGGTTGAACACTGAAGCTTTCTTT	CASGFGLNTEAFF
-	TRBV7-9	TRBJ2-2	TRBD1	TGTGCCACGGGCCCACAGGGGACCGGGGAGCTGTTTTTT	CATGPQGTGELFF
few	TRBV5-1	TRBJ1-1	-	TGCGCCAGCAGCTTGGCGGCCGGGTACGACACTGAAGCTTTCTTT	CASSLAAGYDTEAFF
few	TRBV19	TRBJ1-2	-	TGTGCCAGTAGCGGCTTGCAGGGGCGGAGTGGCTACACCTTC	CASSGLQGRSGYTF
-	TRBV5-4	TRBJ2-6	-	TGTGCCAGCAGGGGGGAGACAGCTGGGGCCAACGTCCTGACTTTC	CASRGETAGANVLTF
few	TRBV5-1	TRBJ1-4	-	TGCGCCAGCAGTTCACAGGGAAATGAAAAACTGTTTTTT	CASSSQGNEKLFF
-	TRBV23-1	TRBJ2-5	-	TGCGCCAGCAGTCACCACCGAGGAGGGGAGGCCCAGTACTTC	CASSHHRGGEAQYF
-	TRBV20-1	TRBJ2-7	TRBD2	TGCTGTGCCCAACGAAGTCTAGCGGGGGGTATCTACGAGCAGTACTTC	CCAQRSLAGGIYEQYF
many	TRBV28	TRBJ2-5	-	TGTGCCAGCAGTTCCCCGGCCGGGAGCGAGACCCAGTACTTC	CASSSPAGSETQYF
-	TRBV6-5	TRBJ2-1	TRBD1	TGTGCCAGCAGTTTAATTTCGGGACAGGGCTACAATGAGCAGTTCTTC	CASSLISGQGYNEQFF
-	TRBV12-3/TRBV12-4	TRBJ2-7	-	TGTGCCAGCAGTTCCCGTGCGGAGCTCTACGAGCAGTACTTC	CASSSRAELYEQYF
many	TRBV4-1	TRBJ2-7	TRBD2	TGCGCCAGCAGCCAAGTCGGGGGGAGCTACGAGCAGTACTTC	CASSQVGGSYEQYF
many	TRBV27	TRBJ1-4	-	TGTGCCAGCAGTTTAAACCTTTATAATGAAAAACTGTTTTTT	CASSLNLYNEKLFF
few	TRBV7-2	TRBJ2-1	-	TGTGCCAGCAGCCCCTGGCCACAGGGAGCATACAATGAGCAGTTCTTC	CASSPWPQGAYNEQFF